This TCR beta chain was sequenced during a study of blood T cell repertoires in COVID-19. Measured with immunoSEQ multiplex PCR; TCRdb has only the in-frame clones, and not every one. The sample carries roughly 150,000 clones, around 80% recorded once. Trimming cost V 1 base and J 8 bases, with 17 bases left between them. The CDR3 loop spans 15 amino acids. Germline CDR1 is LGHDT and CDR2 is YNNKEL (reference sequence). Material: peripheral blood. This sequence was found in a woman aged 50 to 60 in a cohort sampled during active or convalescent COVID-19. The V call is TRBV3-1 (or the pseudogene TRBV3-2), the J call TRBJ1-2, with no clear D. CDR3 region: CASSQVEVGSRGYTF. DNA of the CDR3: TGTGCCAGCAGCCAAGTCGAAGTCGGGTCGCGCGGCTACACCTTC.